These 16 T cell receptor beta chains share one sample of origin, sequenced in a study of OX40 agonist ivuxolimab in advanced cancers. TCRdb's table, derived via immunoSEQ multiplex PCR, lists solely in-frame clones and lacks some. The sample gives tens of thousands of clones, about 85% of which show up once; 2.5% to 3.5% is in the top ten. This material consisted of CD4+ or CD8+ T cells sorted from blood, taken in a trial of the OX40 agonist ivuxolimab. These receptor sequences come from an adult with an advanced solid tumor such as melanoma, head and neck, liver or kidney cancer.

The sample holds a few counts of this clone. The chain employs TRBV5-6 and TRBJ2-1; no clear D. The CDR3 runs 12 residues. V was pared by 0 bases and J by 10 bases, with 8 bases between. Per germline, CDR1 SGHDT and CDR2 YYEEEE. DNA for the CDR3: TGTGCCAGCAGCTTGGTCGGTGTCGAGCAGTTCTTC. Its translation: CASSLVGVEQFF.

In the case of this clone: Its ends do not fully match the called genes, so a read error is possible. Other DNA sequences of this sample code for an identical CDR3. The rearrangement links TRBV2 to TRBJ2-3; 9 nucleotides line up with TRBD2. The V gene's germline CDR1 is SNHLY and CDR2 FYNNEI. The CDR3 length is 14 residues. CDR3 amino acids: CASSELAGAGTQYF. The DNA of the CDR3 is TGCGCCAGCAGTGAGTTAGCGGGAGCTGGGACGCAGTATTTT.

The chain couples TRBV10-3 to TRBJ2-1, with TRBD1 matching over 7 bases. The junction had 9 bases not matched to a gene; V was cut back by 3 bases and J by 4 bases. The CDR3 spans 16 residues. Germline CDR1 ENHRY, CDR2 SYGVKD. The CDR3 DNA sequence: TGTGCCATCAGTGATATTCGACAGGGTGGGTACAATGAGCAGTTCTTC. Translating gives CAISDIRQGGYNEQFF.

This clone showed up just a few times. CDR3 bases: TGTGCCAGCAGCGCCCCGGTTGGGGTTGGTCAGCCCCAGCATTTT. Its translation is CASSAPVGVGQPQHF. The V call is TRBV2, the J call TRBJ1-5; D ambiguous. CDR3 length: 15 amino acids. V shed 6 bases and J shed 6 bases, with 18 bases lying between them. The germline gives CDR1 SNHLY, CDR2 FYNNEI.

In this sample, this clone turned up once. CDR3 sequence reads: CASSPNTDTQYF. CDR3 DNA: TGTGCCAGCAGCCCCAACACAGATACGCAGTATTTT. The chain joins TRBV11-2 to TRBJ2-3; no reliable D call. The V and J ends lost 5 bases and 2 bases respectively, with 5 bases between them. The CDR3 has 12 residues. Germline lookup yields CDR1 SGHAT and CDR2 FQNNGV. Supplemented by reference TRBV11-2 and TRBJ2-3, the full variable domain reads EAGVAQSPRYKIIEKRQSVAFWCNPISGHATLYWYQQILGQGPKLLIQFQNNGVVDDSQLPKDRFSAERLKGVDSTLKIQPAKLEDSAVYLCASSPNTDTQYFGPGTRLTVL.

The V and J genes are TRBV7-2 and TRBJ1-3; possible D gene TRBD1, 6 bases. Germline V lookup: CDR1 SGHTA, CDR2 FQGNSA. V lost 3 bases and J lost 2, with 14 bases in between. This CDR3 contains 16 residues. The CDR3 DNA reads as TGTGCCAGCAGCTTCTCTACCTCAGGGGCTGGAAACACCATATATTTT. Protein product: CASSFSTSGAGNTIYF.

The chain carries TRBV28 and TRBJ2-7, with 9 bases matching TRBD1. In germline, CDR1 is MDHEN, CDR2 SYDVKM. This CDR3 is 13 amino acids long. V shed 10 bases, J shed 8 bases, and the junction held 12 bases outside the gene matches. The CDR3 DNA sequence: TGTGCCACCGGGACAGGGTCAGTCAATAAGCAGTACTTC. It codes for CATGTGSVNKQYF.

The chain recombines TRBV7-9 with TRBJ1-2; 7 positions agree with TRBD1. The germline V gene has CDR1 SEHNR and CDR2 FQNEAQ (reference sequence). The CDR3 runs 14 residues. V was clipped by 10 bases and J by 8 bases; unmatched bases: 16. The CDR3 region is CAINTGVVDWGYTF. The CDR3 nucleotides read TGTGCCATAAACACAGGGGTCGTGGACTGGGGCTACACCTTC.

This clone was found a few times. Here the CDR3 DNA reads TGTGCCAGTCAAACGGGGACAGATACGCAGTATTTT. It specifies CASQTGTDTQYF. J is TRBJ2-3 and V is TRBV2; a weak D match, TRBD2 (5 bases). Between the trimmed V and J ends, which lost 9 bases and 3 bases, there was a span of 10 bases. The germline V gene encodes CDR1 SNHLY and CDR2 FYNNEI. The CDR3 consists of 12 residues. The variable domain in full, with the rest retrieved from reference TRBV2 and TRBJ2-3, is EPEVTQTPSHQVTQMGQEVILRCVPISNHLYFYWYRQILGQKVEFLVSFYNNEISEKSEIFDDQFSVERPDGSNFTLKIRSTKLEDSAMYFCASQTGTDTQYFGPGTRLTVL.

The CDR3 nucleotides read TGCAGCGTTGTTCGTACGGATTTCTATGGCTACACCTTC. The encoded protein is CSVVRTDFYGYTF. V and J are TRBV29-1 and TRBJ1-2; D gene unclear. CDR3 length: 13 residues. CDR1 and CDR2 (germline): SQVTM, ANQGSEA. V lost 4 bases, J lost 4 bases, and 13 bases lay in between. Together with reference TRBV29-1 and TRBJ1-2, the CDR3 gives the full variable domain: SAVISQKPSRDICQRGTSLTIQCQVDSQVTMMFWYRQQPGQSLTLIATANQGSEATYESGFVIDKFPISRPNLTFSTLTVSNMSPEDSSIYLCSVVRTDFYGYTFGSGTRLTVV.

The chain is built from TRBV2 and TRBJ2-2, with unresolved D. The CDR3 extends over 14 amino acids. Germline V gives CDR1 SNHLY, CDR2 FYNNEI. Trimming removed 3 bases from V and 0 bases from J, with 5 bases in between. In DNA, the CDR3 is TGTGCCAGCAGTGACAGGTCGAACACCGGGGAGCTGTTTTTT. Encoded protein: CASSDRSNTGELFF. The whole variable domain, filled in from reference TRBV2 and TRBJ2-2, reads EPEVTQTPSHQVTQMGQEVILRCVPISNHLYFYWYRQILGQKVEFLVSFYNNEISEKSEIFDDQFSVERPDGSNFTLKIRSTKLEDSAMYFCASSDRSNTGELFFGEGSRLTVL.

This chain connects TRBV28 to TRBJ1-5; a weak D match, TRBD1 (6 bases). The CDR3 is 13 residues long. The V gene's germline CDR1 is MDHEN and CDR2 SYDVKM. Trimming removed 7 bases at V and 5 bases at J, with 12 bases between. This chain's CDR3 is CASNTGLYQPQHF. The CDR3 bases are TGTGCCAGCAATACAGGGTTGTATCAGCCCCAGCATTTT.

For this clone: The junction departs from the called germline gene at one end, perhaps through a read error. This sequence joins TRBV7-9 and TRBJ1-2; weak D call: TRBD1 (5 bases). Germline V CDR1 and CDR2: SEHNR, FQNEAQ (reference sequence). This CDR3 comprises 12 residues. In nucleotides, the CDR3 is TGTGCCAGCAGCTTAAGGGACTACGGCTACACCTTC. Amino acid sequence: CASSLRDYGYTF.

This clone was detected only a few times. V is TRBV7-6 and J is TRBJ1-5; D gene ambiguous. In germline, CDR1 is SGHVS, CDR2 FNYEAQ. V was shortened by 0 bases and J by 7 bases, with 7 bases between the two germline ends. The CDR3 extends over 13 amino acids. The CDR3 spells CASSLAQSQPQHF. The CDR3 nucleotides are TGTGCCAGCAGCTTAGCACAGTCCCAGCCCCAGCATTTT. The full variable domain, rest sourced from reference TRBV7-6 and TRBJ1-5, is GAGVSQSPRYKVTKRGQDVALRCDPISGHVSLYWYRQALGQGPEFLTYFNYEAQQDKSGLPNDRFSAERPEGSISTLTIQRTEQRDSAMYRCASSLAQSQPQHFGDGTRLSIL.

This rearrangement joins TRBV18 to TRBJ2-3; weak D call: TRBD1 (5 bases). Trimming shortened V by 1 base and J by 5 bases, and 10 bases separated the two germline ends. This CDR3 spans 14 amino acids. CDR1 is KGHSH, CDR2 LQKENI, per germline. The DNA for the CDR3 is TGTGCCAGCTCACCACTCGCAGGGATAGATACGCAGTATTTT. Its translation is CASSPLAGIDTQYF.

The V and J genes are TRBV7-3 and TRBJ1-5; unclear D gene. The V end lost 4 bases, the J end lost 6 bases, and 10 bases lay between the germline ends. CDR3 length: 13 residues. Per germline, CDR1 SGHTA and CDR2 FQGTGA. The DNA of the CDR3 is TGTGCCAGCAGCTCAGAGATGGGTCAGCCCCAGCATTTT. It is translated as CASSSEMGQPQHF.